The present TCR beta chain was sequenced within a study of control samples from healthy donors and cancer patients. The V end lost 2 bases, the J end lost 1 base, and 11 bases lay between the germline ends. Per germline, CDR1 MNHNS and CDR2 SASEGT. The CDR3 runs 15 residues. Repertoires were generated with immunoSEQ multiplex PCR, while TCRdb's copy carries only in-frame clones and drops some. There are 60,000 to 75,000 clones in the sample; around 87% occur only once, and under 3% lies in the top ten. The source material was PBMCs. This clonotype originated in a woman between 45 and 65 years old with head and neck cancer. The chain joins TRBV6-1 to TRBJ1-2; no definite D call. The CDR3 protein is CASSESTVVNYGYTF. CDR3 DNA: TGTGCCAGCAGTGAATCAACGGTAGTTAACTATGGCTACACCTTC.